This TCR beta chain was sequenced in a study of cytomegalovirus exposure and HLA in healthy donors. Trimming stripped 3 bases from V and 8 bases from J, with 19 bases between. Germline V gene lookup returns CDR1 GTSNPN and CDR2 SVGIG (reference sequence). The CDR3 length is 14 residues. Sequenced by immunoSEQ multiplex PCR; TCRdb stores in-frame clones only, minus some. The data contain around 150,000 clones, around four fifths of them singletons. The table lists this clone with many counts. Sequencing was carried out using PBMCs. The sequence was collected from a young man in good health and CMV-seropositive. The rearrangement links TRBV30 to TRBJ1-2; perhaps TRBD1 as D (5 bases). CDR3 amino acids: CAWRDTQEFSGYTF. CDR3 bases: TGTGCCTGGAGGGACACCCAGGAGTTCTCGGGCTACACCTTC.